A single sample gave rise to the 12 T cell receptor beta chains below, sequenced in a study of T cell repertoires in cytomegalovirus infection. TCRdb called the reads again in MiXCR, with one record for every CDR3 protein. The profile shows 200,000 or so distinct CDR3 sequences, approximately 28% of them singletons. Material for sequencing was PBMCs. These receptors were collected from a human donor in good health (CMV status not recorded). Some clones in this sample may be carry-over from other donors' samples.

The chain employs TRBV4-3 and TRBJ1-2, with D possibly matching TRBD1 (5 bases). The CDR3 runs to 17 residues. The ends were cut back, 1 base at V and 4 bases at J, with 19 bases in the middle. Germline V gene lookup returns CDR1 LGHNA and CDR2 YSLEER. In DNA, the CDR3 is TGCGCCAGCAGCCAAGGTCTCCAGGGAGTCGCCTCCTATGGCTACACCTTC. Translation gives CASSQGLQGVASYGYTF.

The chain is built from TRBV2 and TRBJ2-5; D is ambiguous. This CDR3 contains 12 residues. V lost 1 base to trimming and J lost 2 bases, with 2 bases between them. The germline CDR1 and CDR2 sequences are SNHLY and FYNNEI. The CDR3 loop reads CASSEVQETQYF. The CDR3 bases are TGTGCCAGCAGTGAAGTGCAAGAGACCCAGTACTTC.

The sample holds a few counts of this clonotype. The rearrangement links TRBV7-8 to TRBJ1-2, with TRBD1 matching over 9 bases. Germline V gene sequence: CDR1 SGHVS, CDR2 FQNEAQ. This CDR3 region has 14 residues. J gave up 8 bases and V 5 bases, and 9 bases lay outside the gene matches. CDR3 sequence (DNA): TGTGCCAGCAGCCGAGCACAGGGGGCTGGAGGCTACACCTTC. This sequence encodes CASSRAQGAGGYTF.

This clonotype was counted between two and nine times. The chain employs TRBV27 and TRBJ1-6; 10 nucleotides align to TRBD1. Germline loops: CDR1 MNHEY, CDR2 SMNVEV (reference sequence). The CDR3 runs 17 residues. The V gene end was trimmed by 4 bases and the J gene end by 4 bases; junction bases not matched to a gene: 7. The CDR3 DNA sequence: TGTGCCAGCAGTTCCCACGGACAGGGGGATTATAATTCACCCCTCCACTTT. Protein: CASSSHGQGDYNSPLHF.

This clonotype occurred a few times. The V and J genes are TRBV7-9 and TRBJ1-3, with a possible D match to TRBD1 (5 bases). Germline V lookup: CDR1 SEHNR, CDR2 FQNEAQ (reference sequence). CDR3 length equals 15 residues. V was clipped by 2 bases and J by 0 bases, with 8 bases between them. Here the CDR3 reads CASSLLQGSGNTIYF. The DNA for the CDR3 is TGTGCCAGCAGCTTATTGCAGGGCTCTGGAAACACCATATATTTT.

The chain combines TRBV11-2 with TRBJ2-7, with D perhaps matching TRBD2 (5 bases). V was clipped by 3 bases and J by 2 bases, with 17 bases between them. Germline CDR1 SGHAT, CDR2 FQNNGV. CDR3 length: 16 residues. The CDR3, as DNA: TGTGCCAGCAGCTTCTCCCCGGAGGACTCTACCTACGAGCAGTACTTC. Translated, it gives CASSFSPEDSTYEQYF.

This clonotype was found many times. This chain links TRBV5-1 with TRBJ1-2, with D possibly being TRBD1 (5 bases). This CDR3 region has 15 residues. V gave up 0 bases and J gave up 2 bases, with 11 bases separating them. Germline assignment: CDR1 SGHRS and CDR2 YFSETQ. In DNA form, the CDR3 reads TGCGCCAGCAGCTTGGTACCGACAGCAAACTATGGCTACACCTTC. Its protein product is CASSLVPTANYGYTF.

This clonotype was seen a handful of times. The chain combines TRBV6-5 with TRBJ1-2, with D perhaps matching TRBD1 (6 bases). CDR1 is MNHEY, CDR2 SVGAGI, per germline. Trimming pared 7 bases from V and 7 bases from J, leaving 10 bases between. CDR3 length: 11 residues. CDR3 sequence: CASTEGGGYTF. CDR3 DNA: TGTGCCAGCACCGAAGGGGGTGGCTACACCTTC.

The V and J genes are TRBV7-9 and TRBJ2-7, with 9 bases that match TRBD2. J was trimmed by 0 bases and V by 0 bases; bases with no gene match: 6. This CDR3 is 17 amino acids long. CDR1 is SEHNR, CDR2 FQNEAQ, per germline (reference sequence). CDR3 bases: TGTGCCAGCAGCTTAGCAATTAGCGGGGGAAGCTCCTACGAGCAGTACTTC. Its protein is CASSLAISGGSSYEQYF. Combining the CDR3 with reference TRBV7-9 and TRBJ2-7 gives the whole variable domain DTGVSQNPRHKITKRGQNVTFRCDPISEHNRLYWYRQTLGQGPEFLTYFQNEAQLEKSRLLSDRFSAERPKGSFSTLEIQRTEQGDSAMYLCASSLAISGGSSYEQYFGPGTRLTVT.

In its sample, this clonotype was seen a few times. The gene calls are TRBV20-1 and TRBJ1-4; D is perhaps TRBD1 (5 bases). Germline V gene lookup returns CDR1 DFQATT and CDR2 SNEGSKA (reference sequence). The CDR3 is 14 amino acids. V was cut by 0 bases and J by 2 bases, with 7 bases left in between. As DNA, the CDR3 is TGCAGTGCTAGAGATGAGGGGACTAATGAAAAACTGTTTTTT. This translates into CSARDEGTNEKLFF.

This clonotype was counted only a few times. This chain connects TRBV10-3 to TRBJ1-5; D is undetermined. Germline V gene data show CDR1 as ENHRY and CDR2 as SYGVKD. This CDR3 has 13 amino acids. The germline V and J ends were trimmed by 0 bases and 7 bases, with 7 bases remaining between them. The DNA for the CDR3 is TGTGCCATCAGTGAGTCTGGCCAGCAGCCCCAGCATTTT. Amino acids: CAISESGQQPQHF.

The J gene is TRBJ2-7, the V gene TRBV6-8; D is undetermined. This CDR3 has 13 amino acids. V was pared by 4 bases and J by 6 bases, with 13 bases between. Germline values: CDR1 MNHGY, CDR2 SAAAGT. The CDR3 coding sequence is TGTGCCAGCAGTTCTAGGGTCATCCCCGAGCAGTACTTC. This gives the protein CASSSRVIPEQYF.